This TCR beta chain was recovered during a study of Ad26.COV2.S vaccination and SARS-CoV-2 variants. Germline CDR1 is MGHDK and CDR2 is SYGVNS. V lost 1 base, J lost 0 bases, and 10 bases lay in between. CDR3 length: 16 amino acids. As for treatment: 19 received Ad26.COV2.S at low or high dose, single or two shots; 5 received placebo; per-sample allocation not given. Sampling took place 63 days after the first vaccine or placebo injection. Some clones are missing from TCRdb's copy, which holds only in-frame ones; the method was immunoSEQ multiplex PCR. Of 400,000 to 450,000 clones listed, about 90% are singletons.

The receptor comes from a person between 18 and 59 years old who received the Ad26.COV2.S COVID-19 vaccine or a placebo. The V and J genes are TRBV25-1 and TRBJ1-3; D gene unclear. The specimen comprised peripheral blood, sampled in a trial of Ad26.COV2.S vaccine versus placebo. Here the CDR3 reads CASSESVTTSGNTIYF. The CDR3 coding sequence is TGTGCCAGCAGTGAATCGGTTACTACCTCTGGAAACACCATATATTTT.